These 29 T cell receptor beta chains share one sample of origin, sequenced in a study of blood T cell repertoires in COVID-19. Using immunoSEQ multiplex PCR, the repertoire was profiled, and TCRdb retains in-frame clones only, with some absent. This sample has around 320,000 clones; 88% occur once, and the top ten carry approximately 7%. Sequenced input: peripheral blood. Source of these receptors: a young woman who had recovered from COVID-19.

This chain uses TRBV3-1 (or the pseudogene TRBV3-2) with TRBJ2-1; 15 positions agree with TRBD2. The germline V gene has CDR1 LGHDT and CDR2 YNNKEL (reference sequence). Trimming at V came to 2 bases and at J to 8 bases, leaving 4 bases not matched to a gene. The CDR3 extends over 16 amino acids. CDR3 coding DNA: TGTGCCAGCAGCCAAATAGGACTAGCGGGGGGGGATGAGCAGTTCTTC. It translates to CASSQIGLAGGDEQFF.

J is TRBJ2-5 and V is TRBV4-3, with 10 bases aligning to TRBD1. The CDR3 totals 14 residues. Germline loops: CDR1 LGHNA, CDR2 YSLEER. J gave up 4 bases and V 1 base, and 0 bases lay outside the gene matches. This CDR3 is CASSQGTGGETQYF. CDR3 nucleotides: TGCGCCAGCAGCCAAGGGACAGGGGGAGAGACCCAGTACTTC.

The chain is built from TRBV7-2 and TRBJ1-1, with D maybe TRBD1 (5 bases). V lost 5 bases, J lost 5 bases, and 18 bases lay in between. Germline V gives CDR1 SGHTA, CDR2 FQGNSA. This CDR3 is 15 amino acids long. CDR3 in amino acids: CASSPRRGPGTEAFF. DNA of the CDR3: TGTGCCAGCAGCCCCAGGAGGGGTCCGGGGACTGAAGCTTTCTTT.

V gene TRBV4-1 combines with J gene TRBJ2-5, with 10 positions matching TRBD2. Losses at the gene ends were 4 bases for V and 1 base for J; bases not matched to a gene: 0. From germline, CDR1 is MGHRA and CDR2 YSYEKL. The CDR3 loop spans 14 amino acids. CDR3 sequence reads: CASSRTSGQETQYF. In nucleotides, the CDR3 is TGCGCCAGCAGCCGGACTAGCGGCCAAGAGACCCAGTACTTC.

The chain joins TRBV7-3 to TRBJ2-7; a weak D match, TRBD2 (5 bases). The CDR3 runs to 13 residues. The V gene's germline CDR1 is SGHTA and CDR2 FQGTGA. The V end was cut by 2 bases, the J end by 6 bases, with 11 bases between. CDR3 residues: CASSLDGVGEQYF. CDR3 in DNA: TGTGCCAGCAGCTTAGACGGGGTCGGCGAGCAGTACTTC.

The chain joins TRBV5-4 to TRBJ1-6; D is possibly TRBD1 (5 bases). The CDR3 loop spans 13 amino acids. The germline V gene encodes CDR1 SGHNT and CDR2 YYREEE (reference sequence). Trimming shortened V by 0 bases and J by 7 bases, and 5 bases separated the two germline ends. CDR3 protein: CASSLAGNSPLHF. As DNA, the CDR3 is TGTGCCAGCAGCTTGGCAGGGAATTCACCCCTCCACTTT.

V usage is TRBV28 and J usage is TRBJ1-5, with D unclear. Trimming took off 4 bases at V and 13 bases at J, with 11 bases between the two ends. The CDR3 has 11 residues. Germline V CDR1 and CDR2: MDHEN, SYDVKM. The DNA of the CDR3 is TGTGCCAGCAGTTCCAGCGTTAAACAGCATTTT. The encoded protein is CASSSSVKQHF.

The gene calls are TRBV28 and TRBJ2-5; tentative D call: TRBD1 (5 bases). The CDR3 spans 15 residues. Trimming took off 2 bases at V and 0 bases at J, with 10 bases between the two ends. Germline loops: CDR1 MDHEN, CDR2 SYDVKM. CDR3 region: CASSLGASYQETQYF. CDR3 DNA: TGTGCCAGCAGTTTAGGGGCCTCTTACCAAGAGACCCAGTACTTC.

The chain employs TRBV2 and TRBJ1-5, with D unresolved. The CDR3 totals 14 residues. CDR1 and CDR2 (germline): SNHLY, FYNNEI. V dropped 7 bases and J dropped 9 bases, with 19 bases sitting between them. CDR3 in DNA: TGTGCCAGCACTCCCGTAGGAGGTATTTGGCCCCAGCATTTT. It codes for CASTPVGGIWPQHF.

V gene TRBV7-8 combines with J gene TRBJ1-1; D is uncertain. Trimming left V 1 base short and J 1 base short, with 19 bases between. In germline, CDR1 is SGHVS, CDR2 FQNEAQ. The CDR3 is 18 amino acids. In DNA form, the CDR3 reads TGTGCCAGCAGCTTAGAGGAGGGAAGACGGATGGAGAACACTGAAGCTTTCTTT. As protein: CASSLEEGRRMENTEAFF.

The chain has TRBV9 and TRBJ1-1; possibly TRBD1 for D (5 bases). Trimming pared 0 bases from V and 1 base from J, leaving 10 bases between. The CDR3 totals 15 residues. The germline V gene encodes CDR1 SGDLS and CDR2 YYNGEE. In DNA, the CDR3 is TGTGCCAGCAGCGTAGGTCAGGGTTGGAACACTGAAGCTTTCTTT. As protein: CASSVGQGWNTEAFF.

The chain uses TRBV28 and TRBJ1-2, with D possibly TRBD1 on 6 matching bases. CDR1 is MDHEN and CDR2 is SYDVKM in the germline V gene. The V end was cut by 3 bases, the J end by 1 base, with 12 bases between. The CDR3 has 15 residues. CDR3 sequence: CASSFRGRGNYGYTF. The CDR3 nucleotides are TGTGCCAGCAGTTTTCGTGGCAGGGGTAACTATGGCTACACCTTC.

The chain joins TRBV28 to TRBJ1-3; TRBD1 agrees at 9 bases. Germline V lookup: CDR1 MDHEN, CDR2 SYDVKM. J gave up 2 bases and V 2 bases, and 4 bases lay outside the gene matches. This CDR3 has 16 residues. Written as DNA, the CDR3 is TGTGCCAGCAGTTTACCGGGACAGGGTACTGGAAACACCATATATTTT. This codes for CASSLPGQGTGNTIYF.

This rearrangement joins TRBV6-1 to TRBJ1-5; TRBD1 aligns across 10 bases. The germline gives CDR1 MNHNS, CDR2 SASEGT. The CDR3 has 16 residues. Unmatched junction bases numbered 5, after V lost 4 bases and J lost 2 bases. The CDR3 DNA is TGTGCCAGCAGTGGCAGGACAGGGGGTGGCAATCAGCCCCAGCATTTT. This translates into CASSGRTGGGNQPQHF.

The J gene is TRBJ2-5, the V gene TRBV9; 7 nucleotides agree with TRBD2. CDR3 size: 15 residues. Trimming cost V 2 bases and J 4 bases; bases outside gene matches: 8. CDR1 and CDR2 (germline): SGDLS, YYNGEE. CDR3 region: CASSVTGGGRETQYF. CDR3 DNA: TGTGCCAGCAGCGTTACGGGGGGAGGGCGAGAGACCCAGTACTTC.

This clone was found a few times. The V gene is TRBV5-1, the J gene TRBJ1-6, with D maybe TRBD1 (5 bases). CDR3 length equals 16 residues. The germline V gene encodes CDR1 SGHRS and CDR2 YFSETQ. Trimming removed 0 bases from V and 8 bases from J, with 15 bases in between. CDR3 region: CASSLGTGVWDSPLHF. CDR3 sequence (DNA): TGCGCCAGCAGCTTGGGGACGGGGGTCTGGGATTCACCCCTCCACTTT.

The CDR3 nucleotides read TGTGCCTGGACCCCACCTTGGCCCGGGGGTAAAGCTTTCTTT. Its translation is CAWTPPWPGGKAFF. The chain links TRBV30 to TRBJ1-1; maybe TRBD1 (5 bases). Germline-derived CDR1 and CDR2 are GTSNPN and SVGIG (reference sequence). This CDR3 contains 14 residues. V was trimmed by 4 bases and J by 9 bases, leaving 21 bases between them. The variable domain in full, completed from reference TRBV30 and TRBJ1-1, reads SQTIHQWPATLVQPVGSPLSLECTVEGTSNPNLYWYRQAAGRGLQLLFYSVGIGQISSEVPQNLSASRPQDRQFILSSKKLLLSDSGFYLCAWTPPWPGGKAFFGQGTRLTVV.

This clone was found a few times. The chain's CDR3 is CASSPVLSGGPQHF. CDR3 nucleotides: TGTGCCAGTAGTCCCGTCCTTAGCGGGGGTCCCCAGCATTTT. This rearrangement joins TRBV19 to TRBJ1-5; TRBD1 is a possible D gene (5 bases). Germline loops: CDR1 LNHDA, CDR2 SQIVND (reference sequence). The V gene lost 5 bases and the J gene lost 10 bases, with 18 bases spanning the gap. The CDR3 length is 14 residues.

The rearrangement joins TRBV7-3 to TRBJ1-1; 9 nucleotides align to TRBD1. The CDR3 loop spans 17 amino acids. Looked up from germline, CDR1 is SGHTA and CDR2 is FQGTGA. The V gene end was trimmed by 5 bases and the J gene end by 5 bases; junction bases not matched to a gene: 15. CDR3 sequence (DNA): TGTGCCAGCAGCCCCCCCGGGACAGGGCTGAAAGGGACTGAAGCTTTCTTT. Protein sequence: CASSPPGTGLKGTEAFF.

The chain uses TRBV5-5 and TRBJ1-2, with 7 bases matching TRBD1. The CDR3 sequence is 13 residues long. The germline gives CDR1 SGHKS, CDR2 YYEKEE (reference sequence). Germline trimming cut 3 bases from V and 6 bases from J; bases unmatched to any gene: 5. DNA of the CDR3: TGTGCCAGCAGCTACTGGACAGGAGATGGCTACACCTTC. It yields the protein CASSYWTGDGYTF.

The chain combines TRBV12-3 or TRBV12-4 with TRBJ2-7; no reliable D call. The V end lost 2 bases, the J end lost 6 bases, and 8 bases lay between the germline ends. This CDR3 is built from 12 residues. CDR3 nucleotides: TGTGCCAGCAGTTTAAGAGAGCGCGAGCAGTACTTC. This encodes CASSLREREQYF.

This sequence joins TRBV5-8 and TRBJ2-5; 13 bases align to TRBD2. This CDR3 contains 15 residues. The V and J ends lost 4 bases and 2 bases, in that order; junction bases with no gene match: 2. The V gene's germline CDR1 is SGHTS and CDR2 YDEGEE. Here the CDR3 DNA reads TGTGCCAGCAGCCCGGGACTAGCGGGACAAGAGACCCAGTACTTC. Amino acids: CASSPGLAGQETQYF.

The chain has TRBV7-3 and TRBJ2-2; possible D gene TRBD2, 6 bases. V was pared by 4 bases and J by 4 bases, with 10 bases between. Germline V gives CDR1 SGHTA, CDR2 FQGTGA. This CDR3 comprises 14 residues. Here the CDR3 reads CASSSSGSTGELFF. The CDR3, as DNA: TGTGCCAGCAGCTCAAGCGGGTCCACCGGGGAGCTGTTTTTT.

This clone has a single count. The chain has TRBV5-6 and TRBJ1-3, with TRBD1 matching 9 bases. The CDR3 is made up of 15 amino acids. Germline V gene lookup returns CDR1 SGHDT and CDR2 YYEEEE. J gave up 3 bases and V 4 bases, and 5 bases lay outside the gene matches. The CDR3 spells CASSRRDRVGNTIYF. In nucleotides, the CDR3 is TGTGCCAGCAGCCGACGGGACAGGGTTGGAAACACCATATATTTT.

The gene calls are TRBV29-1 and TRBJ2-7; 10 nucleotides match TRBD1. CDR3 length equals 13 residues. Trimming removed 5 bases from V and 3 bases from J; junction bases left unmatched: 4. The germline CDR1 and CDR2 sequences are SQVTM and ANQGSEA. CDR3 sequence (DNA): TGCAGCGTTAGACAGGGGGCAGGCTACGAGCAGTACTTC. Amino acid sequence: CSVRQGAGYEQYF.

This chain uses TRBV10-3 with TRBJ1-2; 9 positions agree with TRBD1. CDR1 and CDR2 (germline): ENHRY, SYGVKD. Trimming at V came to 10 bases and at J to 8 bases, leaving 8 bases not matched to a gene. CDR3 length: 12 amino acids. The chain's CDR3 is CATKQGAEGYTF. The CDR3 nucleotides are TGTGCCACAAAACAGGGGGCGGAGGGCTACACCTTC.

V gene TRBV2 combines with J gene TRBJ1-1; D may be TRBD1 (5 bases). The germline V gene has CDR1 SNHLY and CDR2 FYNNEI. CDR3 length equals 12 residues. V lost 8 bases and J lost 1, with 8 bases in between. The CDR3 reads CASGQPNTEAFF. CDR3 nucleotide sequence: TGTGCCAGCGGACAACCGAACACTGAAGCTTTCTTT. The variable domain in full, completed from reference TRBV2 and TRBJ1-1, reads EPEVTQTPSHQVTQMGQEVILRCVPISNHLYFYWYRQILGQKVEFLVSFYNNEISEKSEIFDDQFSVERPDGSNFTLKIRSTKLEDSAMYFCASGQPNTEAFFGQGTRLTVV.

The V and J genes are TRBV7-3 and TRBJ2-3; D is unresolved. The CDR3 covers 13 residues. The V gene's germline CDR1 is SGHTA and CDR2 FQGTGA. Trimming took 0 bases from V and 6 from J, leaving 7 bases between them. CDR3 sequence reads: CASSLTWQDTQYF. For the CDR3, the DNA is TGTGCCAGCAGCTTAACGTGGCAGGATACGCAGTATTTT.

V is TRBV27 and J is TRBJ1-1; 7 nucleotides match TRBD1. In germline, CDR1 is MNHEY, CDR2 SMNVEV (reference sequence). CDR3 length: 16 amino acids. V lost 3 bases, J lost 0 bases, and 7 bases stayed unmatched. Here the CDR3 reads CASSLVGGLLNTEAFF. CDR3 sequence (DNA): TGTGCCAGCAGTTTGGTAGGGGGCCTTTTGAACACTGAAGCTTTCTTT.